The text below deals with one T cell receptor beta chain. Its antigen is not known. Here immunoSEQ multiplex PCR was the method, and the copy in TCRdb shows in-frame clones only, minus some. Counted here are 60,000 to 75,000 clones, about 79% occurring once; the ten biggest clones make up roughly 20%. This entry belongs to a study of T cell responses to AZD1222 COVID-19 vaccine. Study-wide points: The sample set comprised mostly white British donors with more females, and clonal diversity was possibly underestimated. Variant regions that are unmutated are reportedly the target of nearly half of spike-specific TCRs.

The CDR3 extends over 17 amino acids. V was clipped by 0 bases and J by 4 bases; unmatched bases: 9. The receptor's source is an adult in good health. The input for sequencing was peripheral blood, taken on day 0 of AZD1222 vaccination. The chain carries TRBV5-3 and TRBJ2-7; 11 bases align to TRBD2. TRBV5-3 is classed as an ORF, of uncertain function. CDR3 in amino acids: CARSLDLWPSGRYEQYV. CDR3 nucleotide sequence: TGTGCCAGAAGCTTGGATTTGTGGCCTAGCGGGAGGTACGAGCAGTACGTC.